The TCR beta chain described here comes from a study of PD-1 blockade in classical Hodgkin lymphoma. This clone appeared once. What it binds is unknown. Germline values: CDR1 GTSNPN, CDR2 SVGIG (reference sequence). There are 14 residues in the CDR3. Trimming pared 3 bases from V and 3 bases from J, leaving 11 bases between. This table comes from immunoSEQ multiplex PCR, and its TCRdb copy is limited to in-frame clones, with some not included. Among approximately 60,000 clones listed, approximately 88% were seen once. Broader study findings: Newly diagnosed patients had diversity similar to the baseline diversity of complete responders.

With no exception, relapse followed autologous stem cell transplantation in all patients, and brentuximab vedotin exposure varied. Progressive disease, partial response or complete response was each patient's best response. This TCR derives from a human donor with classical Hodgkin lymphoma. The chain links TRBV30 to TRBJ2-2; D ambiguous. The specimen was peripheral blood mononuclear cells (PBMCs), collected at baseline. The CDR3 reads CAWRSGIDTGELFF. As DNA, the CDR3 is TGTGCCTGGAGGTCTGGGATAGACACCGGGGAGCTGTTTTTT.